What follows are 10 T cell receptor beta chains derived from one specimen sequenced in a study of Graves' ophthalmopathy and Graves' hyperthyroidism. CDR3 regions of TCR beta were amplified from RNA transcripts. An initial RT-PCR round employing HTBI primers preceded a second-round multiplex PCR. TCRdb ran MiXCR on the multiplex PCR reads and lists one entry per CDR3 protein. The table shows 650,000 to 800,000 distinct CDR3 sequences, with more than 40% occurring only once. Sequenced input: peripheral blood. All receptors derive from an adult man with Graves' ophthalmopathy.

This clonotype was counted a few times. The CDR3 sequence: CASSLEVGGGPTPPETQYF. The CDR3 region has the DNA TGTGCCAGCAGCTTAGAGGTCGGCGGAGGTCCGACCCCTCCAGAGACCCAGTACTTC. The chain has TRBV7-2 and TRBJ2-5, with TRBD2 as a possible D gene (5 bases). Trimming removed 1 base from V and 4 bases from J, with 25 bases in between. The germline V gene encodes CDR1 SGHTA and CDR2 FQGNSA. This CDR3 contains 19 residues.

Concerning this clonotype: This may stem from a read error, because a much larger clone lies one nucleotide away. The chain uses TRBV7-9 and TRBJ1-5, with unresolved D. The germline gives CDR1 SEHNR, CDR2 FQNEAQ (reference sequence). The CDR3 runs 16 residues. In DNA form, the CDR3 reads TGTGCCAGGAGCTTGAACGAGCCAGAAGATGGGCAGCCCCAGCATTTT. It is translated as CARSLNEPEDGQPQHF.

This clonotype was counted ten times or more. CDR3 DNA sequence: TGCAGTGCTAGAGAGGCCGATCTAGCGGGAGTAAACGAGCAGTACTTC. Amino acid sequence: CSAREADLAGVNEQYF. This chain links TRBV20-1 with TRBJ2-7, with 10 nucleotides matching TRBD2. V shed 0 bases, J shed 5 bases, and the junction held 10 bases outside the gene matches. The CDR3 loop spans 16 amino acids. Germline V gives CDR1 DFQATT, CDR2 SNEGSKA (reference sequence).

A note on this clonotype: The conserved final phenylalanine or tryptophan is absent from the CDR3, which likely points to a read error. V usage is TRBV14 and J usage is TRBJ2-7, with D perhaps TRBD2 (6 bases). This CDR3 spans 14 amino acids. Germline CDR1 is SGHDN and CDR2 is FVKESK. V gave up 3 bases and J gave up 3 bases, with 12 bases separating them. The CDR3 nucleotides read TGTGCCAGCAGCCACGGGACTGGGGGCTACGAGCAGTACCTC. Its protein product is CASSHGTGGYEQYL.

This clonotype was observed a handful of times. This sequence joins TRBV10-3 and TRBJ2-1, with TRBD1 identical over 9 bases. V dropped 3 bases and J dropped 6; count of bases not matched to a gene: 9. There are 16 residues in the CDR3. Germline CDR1 ENHRY, CDR2 SYGVKD. The chain's CDR3 is CAISEPRDRAGNEQFF. As DNA, the CDR3 is TGTGCCATCAGTGAACCCCGGGACAGGGCCGGCAATGAGCAGTTCTTC.

Note on this clonotype: No DNA is shown, since the ends of the CDR3 on it are uncertain; the CDR3 is the one TCRdb lists. The chain carries TRBV25-1 and TRBJ1-4. Including both end residues, the CDR3 is 18 amino acids long. The germline CDR1 and CDR2 sequences are MGHDK and SYGVNS. CDR3 residues: CASSDEPLAGEDLKNCFF.

This clonotype showed up just a few times. This chain joins TRBV27 and TRBJ1-5; unclear D gene. Germline V gene sequence: CDR1 MNHEY, CDR2 SMNVEV (reference sequence). The CDR3 sequence is 15 residues long. V was cut by 0 bases and J by 4 bases, with 10 bases left in between. CDR3 in DNA: TGTGCCAGCAGTTTATCGACGGCAGTGAATCAGCCCCAGCATTTT. Its translation is CASSLSTAVNQPQHF.

CDR3 amino acids: CASSGPGQGLNGYTF. CDR3 sequence (DNA): TGTGCCAGCAGTGGTCCGGGACAGGGGCTCAATGGCTACACCTTC. The V and J genes are TRBV25-1 and TRBJ1-2, with 10 positions matching TRBD1. Germline loops: CDR1 MGHDK, CDR2 SYGVNS. V was clipped by 4 bases and J by 6 bases; unmatched bases: 8. This CDR3 is built from 15 residues.

This chain joins TRBV29-1 and TRBJ2-6; D could derive from TRBD1 or TRBD2 (6 bases each). The CDR3 runs to 14 residues. V was clipped by 8 bases and J by 0 bases, with 11 bases between them. Germline V gene lookup returns CDR1 SQVTM and CDR2 ANQGSEA. The CDR3 reads CSLRGASGANVLTF. The CDR3 nucleotides are TGCAGCTTAAGGGGGGCCTCTGGGGCCAACGTCCTGACTTTC.

There are many counts of this clonotype. J is TRBJ1-5 and V is TRBV2; unclear D gene. Trimming removed 1 base at V and 6 bases at J, with 10 bases between. Germline CDR1 reads SNHLY; CDR2 reads FYNNEI. The CDR3 contains 14 residues. The CDR3 nucleotides are TGTGCCAGCAGTGAAGGCCAATTCAGTCAGCCCCAGCATTTT. Translating it yields CASSEGQFSQPQHF.